This T cell receptor (beta chain) appears in the sequencing data of a study of T cells in Graves' hyperthyroidism and ophthalmopathy. It was RNA transcripts that yielded the amplified TCR beta CDR3 regions. HTBI primers drove first-round RT-PCR of the TCR CDR3. TCRdb independently ran MiXCR on the multiplex PCR reads; one entry per CDR3 protein. Here the sample spans 700,000 or so distinct CDR3 sequences, roughly 15% being singletons. CDR3 size: 13 residues. Trimming took 7 bases from V and 4 from J; bases not matched to a gene: 6. Per germline, CDR1 DFQATT and CDR2 SNEGSKA (reference sequence). The source of the PBMCs was less than 12 ml of fresh peripheral blood. This clonotype has a count of ten or more.

V gene TRBV20-1 combines with J gene TRBJ2-1, with 8 bases matching TRBD2. The sequence was obtained from a man aged 18 to 30 with Graves' hyperthyroidism. Sequenced: blood. The CDR3 sequence is CSGAGDIYNEQFF. CDR3 nucleotides: TGCAGTGGAGCGGGGGATATTTACAATGAGCAGTTCTTC.